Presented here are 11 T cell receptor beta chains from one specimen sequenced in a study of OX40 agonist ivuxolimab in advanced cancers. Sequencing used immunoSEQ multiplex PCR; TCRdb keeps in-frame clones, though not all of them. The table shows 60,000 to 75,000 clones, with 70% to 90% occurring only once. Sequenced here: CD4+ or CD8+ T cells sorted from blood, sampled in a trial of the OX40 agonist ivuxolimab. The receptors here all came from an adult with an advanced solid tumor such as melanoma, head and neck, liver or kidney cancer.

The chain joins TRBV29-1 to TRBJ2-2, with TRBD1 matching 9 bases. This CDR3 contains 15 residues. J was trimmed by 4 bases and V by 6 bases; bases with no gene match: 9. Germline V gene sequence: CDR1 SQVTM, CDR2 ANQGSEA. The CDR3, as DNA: TGCAGCGTCCTGTACAGGGGGCAGGTCACCGGGGAGCTGTTTTTT. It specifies CSVLYRGQVTGELFF.

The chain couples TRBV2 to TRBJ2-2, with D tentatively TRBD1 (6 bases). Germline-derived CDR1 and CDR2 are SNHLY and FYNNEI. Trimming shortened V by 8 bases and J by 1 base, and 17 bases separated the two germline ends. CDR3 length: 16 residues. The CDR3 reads CASLQGQAMNTGELFF. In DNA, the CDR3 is TGTGCCAGCTTGCAGGGGCAGGCTATGAACACCGGGGAGCTGTTTTTT.

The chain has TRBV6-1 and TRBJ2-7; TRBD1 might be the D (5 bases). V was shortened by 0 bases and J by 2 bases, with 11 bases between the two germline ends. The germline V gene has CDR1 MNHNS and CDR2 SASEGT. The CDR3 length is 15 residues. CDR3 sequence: CASSEAEGVAYEQYF. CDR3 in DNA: TGTGCCAGCAGTGAAGCCGAAGGGGTGGCCTACGAGCAGTACTTC.

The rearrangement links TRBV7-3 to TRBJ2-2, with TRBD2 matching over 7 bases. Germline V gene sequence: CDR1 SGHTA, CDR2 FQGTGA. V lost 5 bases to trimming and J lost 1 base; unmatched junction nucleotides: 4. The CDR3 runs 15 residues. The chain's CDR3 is CASSPWGGNTGELFF. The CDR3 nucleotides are TGTGCCAGCAGCCCCTGGGGGGGGAACACCGGGGAGCTGTTTTTT.

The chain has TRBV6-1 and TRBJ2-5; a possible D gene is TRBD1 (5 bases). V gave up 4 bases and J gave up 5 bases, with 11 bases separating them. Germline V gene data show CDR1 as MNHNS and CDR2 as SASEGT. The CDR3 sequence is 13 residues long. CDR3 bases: TGTGCCAGCAGTGGGGGCCCGCAGGAGACCCAGTACTTC. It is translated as CASSGGPQETQYF.

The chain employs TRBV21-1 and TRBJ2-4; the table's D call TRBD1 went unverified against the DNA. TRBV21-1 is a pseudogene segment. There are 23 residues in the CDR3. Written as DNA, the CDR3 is TGTGCCAGCAGCAAAGAAGGATTGTGTTCTCGGGACAGGGGGTCGCGGTCCAAAAACATTCAGTACTTC. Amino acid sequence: CASSKEGLCSRDRGSRSKNIQYF.

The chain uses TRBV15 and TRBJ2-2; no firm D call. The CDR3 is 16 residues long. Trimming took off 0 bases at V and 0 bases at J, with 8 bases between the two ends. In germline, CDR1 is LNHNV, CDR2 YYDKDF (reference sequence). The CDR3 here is CATSRDIGTNTGELFF. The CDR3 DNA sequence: TGTGCCACCAGCAGAGATATCGGAACGAACACCGGGGAGCTGTTTTTT. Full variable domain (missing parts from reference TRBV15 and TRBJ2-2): DAMVIQNPRYQVTQFGKPVTLSCSQTLNHNVMYWYQQKSSQAPKLLFHYYDKDFNNEADTPDNFQSRRPNTSFCFLDIRSPGLGDTAMYLCATSRDIGTNTGELFFGEGSRLTVL.

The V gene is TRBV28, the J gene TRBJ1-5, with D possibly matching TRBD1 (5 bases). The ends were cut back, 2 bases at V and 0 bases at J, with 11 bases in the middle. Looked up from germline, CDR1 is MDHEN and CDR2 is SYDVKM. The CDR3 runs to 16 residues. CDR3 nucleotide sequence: TGTGCCAGCAGTTTAAGGCAGGGCGATAGCAATCAGCCCCAGCATTTT. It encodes CASSLRQGDSNQPQHF.

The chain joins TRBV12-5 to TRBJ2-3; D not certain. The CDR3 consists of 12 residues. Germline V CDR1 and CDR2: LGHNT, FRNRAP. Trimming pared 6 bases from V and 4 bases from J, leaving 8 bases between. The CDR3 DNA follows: TGTGCTAGTGGCCCTCCTTCAGATACGCAGTATTTT. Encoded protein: CASGPPSDTQYF.

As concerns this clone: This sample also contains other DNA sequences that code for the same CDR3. DNA of the CDR3: TGTGCCAGCAGTCCCCCCGGGGGCAATCAGCCCCAGCATTTT. It translates to CASSPPGGNQPQHF. The chain has TRBV27 and TRBJ1-5; D gene ambiguous. Deletions cut 5 bases from V and 2 bases from J, with 10 bases between. CDR3 length equals 14 residues. Germline CDR1 is MNHEY and CDR2 is SMNVEV (reference sequence).

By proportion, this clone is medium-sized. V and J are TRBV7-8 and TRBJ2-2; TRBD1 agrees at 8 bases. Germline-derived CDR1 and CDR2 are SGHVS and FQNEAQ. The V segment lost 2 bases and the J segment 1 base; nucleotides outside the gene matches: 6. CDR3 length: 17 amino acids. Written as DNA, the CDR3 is TGTGCCAGCAGCTTAAGGGCAGGGGGCGGGAACACCGGGGAGCTGTTTTTT. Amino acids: CASSLRAGGGNTGELFF.